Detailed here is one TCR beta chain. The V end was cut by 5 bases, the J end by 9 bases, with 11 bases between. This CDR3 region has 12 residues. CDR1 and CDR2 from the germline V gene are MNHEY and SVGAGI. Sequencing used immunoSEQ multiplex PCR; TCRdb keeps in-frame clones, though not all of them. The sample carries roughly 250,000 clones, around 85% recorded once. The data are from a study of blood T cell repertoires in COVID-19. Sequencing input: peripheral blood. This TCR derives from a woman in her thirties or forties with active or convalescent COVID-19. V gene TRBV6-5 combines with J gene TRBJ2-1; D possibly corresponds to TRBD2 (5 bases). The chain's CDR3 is CASSLLGGEQFF. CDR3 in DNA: TGTGCCAGCAGTCTACTAGGAGGTGAGCAGTTCTTC.